This entry features one T cell receptor beta chain sequence. What it binds is not known. The data belong to a study of response to subunit inactivated influenza vaccine. Study-wide points: With each seasonal influenza vaccination, the authors suggested, few new T cells are recruited.

TCRdb reanalysed the RT-PCR reads using MiXCR and keeps one entry per CDR3 protein. The sample includes around 790,000 distinct CDR3 sequences, 20% to 25% of them seen just once. V was clipped by 0 bases and J by 4 bases; unmatched bases: 3. Germline CDR1 reads SGHRS; CDR2 reads YFSETQ. The CDR3 is 14 amino acids. The sample here was PBMCs from blood, taken roughly 5 days after vaccination. This TCR was recovered from a man aged 50-59 years who received an inactivated influenza vaccine. J is TRBJ1-2 and V is TRBV5-1, with TRBD1 matching 7 bases. The CDR3 region has the DNA TGCGCCAGCAGCTTGGACAGGGGTTTCTATGGCTACACCTTC. It is translated as CASSLDRGFYGYTF.